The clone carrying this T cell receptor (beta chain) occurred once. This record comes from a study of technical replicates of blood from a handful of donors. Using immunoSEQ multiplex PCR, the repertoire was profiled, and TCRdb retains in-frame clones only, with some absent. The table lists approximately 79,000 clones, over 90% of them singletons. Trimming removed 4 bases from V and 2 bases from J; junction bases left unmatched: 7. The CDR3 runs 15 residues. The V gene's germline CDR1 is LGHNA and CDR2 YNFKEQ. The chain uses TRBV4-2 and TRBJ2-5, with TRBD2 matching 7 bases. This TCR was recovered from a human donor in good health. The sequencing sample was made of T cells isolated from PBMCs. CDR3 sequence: CASSPTLAAQETQYF. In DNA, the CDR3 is TGTGCCAGCAGCCCCACCCTAGCGGCACAAGAGACCCAGTACTTC.